The present T cell receptor (beta chain) was sequenced within a study of response to subunit inactivated influenza vaccine. Germline CDR1 is MNHNY and CDR2 is SVGAGI (reference sequence). The CDR3 runs 13 residues. The ends were cut back, 9 bases at V and 6 bases at J, with 17 bases in the middle. TCRdb redid the calling of the RT-PCR reads with MiXCR, one entry per CDR3 protein. The sample has hundreds of thousands of distinct CDR3 sequences, approximately 14% seen once. The clonotype was recovered from a man over 45 who received an inactivated influenza vaccine. The sequences come from PBMCs from blood, collected less than 15 days before vaccination. The J gene is TRBJ1-2, the V gene TRBV6-6; D not certain. The CDR3 reads CASGRPTLDGYTF. The CDR3 DNA is TGTGCCAGTGGACGGCCCACTCTCGATGGCTACACCTTC.